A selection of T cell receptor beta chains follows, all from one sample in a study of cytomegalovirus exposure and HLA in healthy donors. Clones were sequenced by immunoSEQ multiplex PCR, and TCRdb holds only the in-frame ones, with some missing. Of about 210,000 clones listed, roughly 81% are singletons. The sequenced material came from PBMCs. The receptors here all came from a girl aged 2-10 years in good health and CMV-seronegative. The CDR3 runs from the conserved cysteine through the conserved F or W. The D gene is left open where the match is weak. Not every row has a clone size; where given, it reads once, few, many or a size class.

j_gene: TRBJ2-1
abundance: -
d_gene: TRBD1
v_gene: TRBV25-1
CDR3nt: TGTGCCAGCAGCTCATGGACAGGGCTCAATGAGCAGTTCTTC
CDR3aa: CASSSWTGLNEQFF

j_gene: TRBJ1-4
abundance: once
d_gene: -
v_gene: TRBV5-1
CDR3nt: TGCGCCAGCAGCTTGGAGCGCCCCGGGATTAATGAAAAACTGTTTTTT
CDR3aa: CASSLERPGINEKLFF

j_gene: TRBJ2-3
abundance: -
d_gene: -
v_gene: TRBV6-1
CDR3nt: TGTGCCAGCCGACTTCCAGGGGGCACAGATACGCAGTATTTT
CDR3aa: CASRLPGGTDTQYF

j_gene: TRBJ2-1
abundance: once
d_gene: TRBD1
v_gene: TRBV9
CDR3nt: TGTGCCAGTCCCAGACCTGACAGGGGATATTACAATGAGCAGTTCTTC
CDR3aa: CASPRPDRGYYNEQFF

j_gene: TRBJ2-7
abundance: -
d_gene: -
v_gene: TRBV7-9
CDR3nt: TGTGCCAGCAGCTCGGAGGGGAGTCCCGCCTACGAGCAGTACTTC
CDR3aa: CASSSEGSPAYEQYF

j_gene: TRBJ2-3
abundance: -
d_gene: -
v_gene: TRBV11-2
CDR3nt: TGTGCCAGCAGCTCACTAGCGGAGGGGGCGGGGACGCAGTATTTT
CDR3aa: CASSSLAEGAGTQYF

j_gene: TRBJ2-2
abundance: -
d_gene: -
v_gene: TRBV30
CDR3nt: TGTGCCTGGAGTGTGTATACTGACAGTCCGGGGGAGCTGTTTTTT
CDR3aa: CAWSVYTDSPGELFF

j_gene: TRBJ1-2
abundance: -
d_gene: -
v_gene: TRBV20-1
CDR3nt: TGCAGTGTCCAAAGGAGGGAGGGCTACACCTTC
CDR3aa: CSVQRREGYTF

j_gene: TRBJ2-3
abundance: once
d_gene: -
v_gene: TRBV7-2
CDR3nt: TGTGCCAGCAGCTTAGAGGAGCGGAAACCCCCAGATACGCAGTATTTT
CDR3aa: CASSLEERKPPDTQYF

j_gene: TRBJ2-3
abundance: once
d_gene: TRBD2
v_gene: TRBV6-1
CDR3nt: TGTGCCAGCAGTGAAGCGAGTAGCGGGGCCTGGAGAAATACGCAGTATTTT
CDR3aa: CASSEASSGAWRNTQYF

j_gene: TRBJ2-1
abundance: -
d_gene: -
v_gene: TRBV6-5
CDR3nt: -
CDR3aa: CASSTSGNEQFF

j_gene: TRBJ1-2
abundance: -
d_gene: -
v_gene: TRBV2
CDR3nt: TGTGCCAGCAACAGGGTCCTTAACTATGGCTACACCTTC
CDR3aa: CASNRVLNYGYTF

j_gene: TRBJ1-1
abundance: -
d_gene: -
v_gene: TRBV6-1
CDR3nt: TGTGCCAGCAGTGAACGCGCCAGGAAGGTAACTGAAGCTTTCTTT
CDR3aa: CASSERARKVTEAFF

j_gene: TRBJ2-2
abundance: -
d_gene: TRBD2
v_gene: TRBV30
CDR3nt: TGTGCCTGGGGGCGGGGGGGCCGGTCCGGGGAGCTGTTTTTT
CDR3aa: CAWGRGGRSGELFF

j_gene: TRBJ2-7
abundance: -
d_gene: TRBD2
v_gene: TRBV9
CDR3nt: TGTGCCAGCAGCGTAGCCCCGGGAGGGCCCTACGAGCAGTACTTC
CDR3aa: CASSVAPGGPYEQYF

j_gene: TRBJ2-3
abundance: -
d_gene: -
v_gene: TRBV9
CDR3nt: TGTGCCAGCAGCCCGACCTGGAGCGGGAGCACAGATACGCAGTATTTT
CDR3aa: CASSPTWSGSTDTQYF

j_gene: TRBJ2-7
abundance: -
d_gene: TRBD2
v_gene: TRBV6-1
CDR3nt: TGTGCCAGCAGTCCGCGGGAGGCCCCCCTTGGCGAGCAGTACTTC
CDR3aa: CASSPREAPLGEQYF

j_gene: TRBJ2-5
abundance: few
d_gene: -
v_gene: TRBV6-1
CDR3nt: TGTGCCAGCAGTGAAGGTCCAGGACAGTCGAGGAGAGAGACCCAGTACTTC
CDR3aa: CASSEGPGQSRRETQYF

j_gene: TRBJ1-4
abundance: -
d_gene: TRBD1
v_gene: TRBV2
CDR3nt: TGTGCCAGCATAAGATCCGGGACAGGGGCCCTTAATGAAAAACTGTTTTTT
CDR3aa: CASIRSGTGALNEKLFF

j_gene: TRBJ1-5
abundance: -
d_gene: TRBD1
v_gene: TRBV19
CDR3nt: TGTGCCAGTAGTACGGGACAGGGGACGTTCTATAGCAATCAGCCCCAGCATTTT
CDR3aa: CASSTGQGTFYSNQPQHF

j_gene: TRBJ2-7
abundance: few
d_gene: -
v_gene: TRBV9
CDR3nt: TGTGCCAGCAGCGTAGGAGCAGGGCCCTACGAGCAGTACTTC
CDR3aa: CASSVGAGPYEQYF

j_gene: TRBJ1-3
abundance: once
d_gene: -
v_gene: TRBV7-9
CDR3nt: TGTGCCAGCACCGCGGGAGACTACTCTGGAAACACCATATATTTT
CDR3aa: CASTAGDYSGNTIYF

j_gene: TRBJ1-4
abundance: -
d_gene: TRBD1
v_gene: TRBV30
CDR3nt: TGTGCCTGGAGCGCCTGGGACAGAGACCCGAATGAAAAACTGTTTTTT
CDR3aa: CAWSAWDRDPNEKLFF

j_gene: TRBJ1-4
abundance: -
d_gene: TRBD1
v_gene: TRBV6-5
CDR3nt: TGTGCCAGCAGTTACTCACCGGGACAGGGGAAAGAAAAACTGTTTTTT
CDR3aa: CASSYSPGQGKEKLFF

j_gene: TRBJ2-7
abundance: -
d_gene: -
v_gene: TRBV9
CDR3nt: TGTGCCAGCAGCGCCCGGAGAACAGGGGGGGTCTACGAGCAGTACTTC
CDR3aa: CASSARRTGGVYEQYF

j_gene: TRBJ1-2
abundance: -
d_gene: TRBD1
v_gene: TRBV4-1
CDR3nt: TGCGCCAGCAGCCAACCGGGACAGAGCTATGGCTACACCTTC
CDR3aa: CASSQPGQSYGYTF

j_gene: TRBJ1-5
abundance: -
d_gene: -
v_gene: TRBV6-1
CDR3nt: TGTGCCAGCAGTGAACTACAGGCTCGTAATCAGCCCCAGCATTTT
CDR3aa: CASSELQARNQPQHF

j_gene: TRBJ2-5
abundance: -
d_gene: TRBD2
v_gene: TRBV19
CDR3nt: TGTGCCACGACCGGGGGGTGGGGGACCCAGTACTTC
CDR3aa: CATTGGWGTQYF

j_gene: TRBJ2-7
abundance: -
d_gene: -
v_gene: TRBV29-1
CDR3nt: TGCAGCGCCTCCGGGACAACCTACGAGCAGTACTTC
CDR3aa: CSASGTTYEQYF

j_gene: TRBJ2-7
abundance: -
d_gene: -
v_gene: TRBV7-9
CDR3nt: TGTGCCAGCAGCCTCCCCGGGAGCTACTACGAGCAGTACTTC
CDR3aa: CASSLPGSYYEQYF

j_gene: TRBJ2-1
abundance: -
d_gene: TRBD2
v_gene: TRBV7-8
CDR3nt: TGTGCCAGCAGCTTATATACTAGCGTATCCTACAATGAGCAGTTCTTC
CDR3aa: CASSLYTSVSYNEQFF

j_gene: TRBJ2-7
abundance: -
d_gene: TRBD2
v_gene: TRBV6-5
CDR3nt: TGTGCCAGCAGTCTAGGGACTAGCGGGATTAGCGAGCAGTACTTC
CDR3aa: CASSLGTSGISEQYF

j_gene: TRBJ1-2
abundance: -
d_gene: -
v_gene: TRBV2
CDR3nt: TGTGCCAGCAGCGACATACCTTCTAACTATGGCTACACCTTC
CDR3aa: CASSDIPSNYGYTF

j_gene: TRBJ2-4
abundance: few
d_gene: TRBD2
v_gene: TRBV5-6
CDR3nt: TGTGCCAGCAGCGTCGACCTGACTAGCGGGATAGCCAAAAACATTCAGTACTTC
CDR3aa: CASSVDLTSGIAKNIQYF

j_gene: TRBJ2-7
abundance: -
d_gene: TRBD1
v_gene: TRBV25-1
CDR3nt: TGTGCCAGCAGCCTAACAGGGGGGATGAGCTCCTACGAGCAGTACTTC
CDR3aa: CASSLTGGMSSYEQYF

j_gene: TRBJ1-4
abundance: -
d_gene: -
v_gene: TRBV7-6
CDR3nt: TGTGCCAGCAGCTTAGCCCCCGGGGGGGCCTATGAAAAACTGTTTTTT
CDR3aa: CASSLAPGGAYEKLFF

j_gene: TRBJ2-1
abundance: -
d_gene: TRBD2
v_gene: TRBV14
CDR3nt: TGTGCCAGCAGCCCTTCTAGCGGGAGGGAAATTTGGGAGCAGTTCTTC
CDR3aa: CASSPSSGREIWEQFF

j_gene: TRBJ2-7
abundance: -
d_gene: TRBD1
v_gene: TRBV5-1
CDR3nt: TGCGCCAGCAGCCGGGACAGGAGCACTTACGAGCAGTACTTC
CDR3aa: CASSRDRSTYEQYF

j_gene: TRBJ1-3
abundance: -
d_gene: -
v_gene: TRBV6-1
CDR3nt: TGTGCCAGCAGTTCAACATCCCTGGGCGGAAACACCATATATTTT
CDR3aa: CASSSTSLGGNTIYF

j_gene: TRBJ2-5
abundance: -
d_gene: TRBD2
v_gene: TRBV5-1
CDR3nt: TGCGCCAGCAGCCCCCGGGCGGGAGTGGAAGAGACCCAGTACTTC
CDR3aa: CASSPRAGVEETQYF

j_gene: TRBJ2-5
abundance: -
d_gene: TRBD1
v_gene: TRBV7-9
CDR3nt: TGTGCCATAGACCCGGACAGGGGACGGGAGACCCAGTACTTC
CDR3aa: CAIDPDRGRETQYF

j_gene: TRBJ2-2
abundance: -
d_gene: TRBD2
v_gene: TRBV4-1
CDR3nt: TGCGCCAGCAGCCCCCATTTCGCGGGAGGGCCGAGCACCGGGGAGCTGTTTTTT
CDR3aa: CASSPHFAGGPSTGELFF

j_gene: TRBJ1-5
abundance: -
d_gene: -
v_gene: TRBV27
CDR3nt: TGTGCCAGCAGTCCCAGTCTTACTCAGCCCCAGCATTTT
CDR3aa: CASSPSLTQPQHF

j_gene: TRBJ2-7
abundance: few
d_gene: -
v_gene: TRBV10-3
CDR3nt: TGTGCCATCAGTGAGTCAGACTTCGAGCAGTACTTC
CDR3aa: CAISESDFEQYF

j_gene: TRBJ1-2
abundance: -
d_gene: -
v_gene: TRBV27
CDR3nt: TGTGCCAGCAGTTTTCAGCAGGACTATGGCTACACCTTC
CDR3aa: CASSFQQDYGYTF

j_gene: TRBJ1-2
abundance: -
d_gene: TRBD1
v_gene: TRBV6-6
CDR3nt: TGTGCCAGCAGTTCCCAGGGGGCCAAAGATACCTTC
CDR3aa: CASSSQGAKDTF

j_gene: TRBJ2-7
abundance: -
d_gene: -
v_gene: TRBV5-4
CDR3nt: TGTGCCAGCAGCTTGGGCGGGATCTCCTACGTGCAGTACTTC
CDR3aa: CASSLGGISYVQYF

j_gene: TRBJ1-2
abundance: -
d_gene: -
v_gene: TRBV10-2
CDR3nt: TGCGCCAGCAGGTTAGCCAAAGGGGACTATGGCTACACCTTC
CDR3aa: CASRLAKGDYGYTF

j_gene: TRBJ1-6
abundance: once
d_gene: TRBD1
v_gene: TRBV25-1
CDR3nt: TGTGCCAGCAGTGCCCGACAGGGATCTAATTCACCCCTCCACTTT
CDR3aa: CASSARQGSNSPLHF

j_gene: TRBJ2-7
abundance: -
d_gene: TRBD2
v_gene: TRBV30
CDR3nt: TGTGCCTGGAGTGTGGGACTAACGACCTACGAGCAGTACTTC
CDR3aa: CAWSVGLTTYEQYF

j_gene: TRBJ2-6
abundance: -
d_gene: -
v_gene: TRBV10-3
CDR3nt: TGTGCCATCAAGGCCGACAGCTCTGGGGCCAACGTCCTGACTTTC
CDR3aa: CAIKADSSGANVLTF

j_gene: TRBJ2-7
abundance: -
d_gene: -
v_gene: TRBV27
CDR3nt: TGTGCCAGCAGCGGTACCGCAACCTCCTACGAGCAGTACTTC
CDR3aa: CASSGTATSYEQYF

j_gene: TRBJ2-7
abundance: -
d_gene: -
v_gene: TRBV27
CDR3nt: TGTGCCAGCAGTCTCGCGGCTAATCAGCGGCAGTACTTC
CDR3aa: CASSLAANQRQYF

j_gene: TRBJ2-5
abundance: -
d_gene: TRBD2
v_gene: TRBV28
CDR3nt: TGTGCCAGCTATACTAGCGGACACCAAGAGACCCAGTACTTC
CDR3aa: CASYTSGHQETQYF